The next 27 T cell receptor beta chains were all read from a single sample in a study of vaccination effects on CD4 cells after COVID-19. Within the ViraFEST assay, antigen-specific CD4+ T cells underwent expansion with viral peptide pools prior to sequencing. CD4+ T cell isolation took place after 10 days of culture. None of these healthy vaccinees had been infected with SARS-CoV-2 before vaccination. No antigens are known for them. Some clones are missing from TCRdb's copy, which holds only in-frame ones; the method was immunoSEQ multiplex PCR. Altogether roughly 53,000 clones are present, roughly 79% being singletons, with the ten largest covering around 5.5%. Material: CD4+ T cells from PBMCs cultured with HCoV-OC43 spike peptides, obtained before COVID-19 vaccination. The subset is: HCoV-OC43 spike overlapping peptide pool stimulation. Receptors were obtained from a human donor who received a COVID-19 vaccine.

This rearrangement joins TRBV5-8 to TRBJ1-2, with unresolved D. Germline V lookup: CDR1 SGHTS, CDR2 YDEGEE. CDR3 length: 13 residues. Trimming shortened V by 0 bases and J by 5 bases, and 8 bases separated the two germline ends. CDR3: CASSLALNYGYTF. The CDR3 nucleotides are TGTGCCAGCAGCTTGGCACTGAATTATGGCTACACCTTC.

The chain carries TRBV2 and TRBJ2-3; 7 bases agree with TRBD2. The junction had 9 bases not matched to a gene; V was cut back by 7 bases and J by 2 bases. Germline CDR1 is SNHLY and CDR2 is FYNNEI. The CDR3 spans 15 residues. The CDR3 DNA reads as TGTGCCAGCATCCTTAGCGGGTATTCCACAGATACGCAGTATTTT. It yields the protein CASILSGYSTDTQYF.

The chain has TRBV19 and TRBJ1-2, with 11 positions matching TRBD1. The CDR3 is 15 amino acids. The V gene end was trimmed by 6 bases and the J gene end by 3 bases; junction bases not matched to a gene: 6. Germline loops: CDR1 LNHDA, CDR2 SQIVND (reference sequence). The CDR3 nucleotides read TGTGCCAGTAGGCATCGGACAGGGGGCCACTATGGCTACACCTTC. Its translation is CASRHRTGGHYGYTF.

The chain recombines TRBV5-1 with TRBJ1-2; no definite D call. Trimming shortened V by 2 bases and J by 4 bases, and 12 bases separated the two germline ends. This CDR3 comprises 14 residues. Germline V gene data show CDR1 as SGHRS and CDR2 as YFSETQ. The CDR3 spells CASSFEEGTYGYTF. The DNA for the CDR3 is TGCGCCAGCAGCTTCGAGGAGGGTACCTATGGCTACACCTTC.

V is TRBV2 and J is TRBJ1-4; 8 bases map to TRBD1. The CDR3 spans 15 residues. From germline, CDR1 is SNHLY and CDR2 FYNNEI. After removal of 5 bases from V and 4 bases from J, the junction contained 6 bases not matched to a gene. The CDR3 nucleotides are TGTGCCAGCAGTAGACAGGGGCTAAGTAATGAAAAACTGTTTTTT. Its protein is CASSRQGLSNEKLFF.

This clone showed up just a few times. The rearrangement uses TRBV20-1 and TRBJ1-2; the match to TRBD1 covers 8 bases. J was trimmed by 9 bases and V by 6 bases; bases with no gene match: 9. Germline loops: CDR1 DFQATT, CDR2 SNEGSKA (reference sequence). This CDR3 has 12 residues. CDR3 in amino acids: CSASGQGVSYTF. In DNA, the CDR3 is TGCAGTGCAAGTGGACAGGGTGTGAGCTACACCTTC.

The chain carries TRBV6-5 and TRBJ1-2; perhaps TRBD1 as D (5 bases). The CDR3 has 15 amino acids. Germline assignment: CDR1 MNHEY and CDR2 SVGAGI. V lost 0 bases and J 5 bases, leaving 13 bases between the germline ends. The CDR3: CASSYSIGQGYGYTF. The DNA for the CDR3 is TGTGCCAGCAGTTACTCGATCGGCCAGGGTTATGGCTACACCTTC.

The gene calls are TRBV6-6 and TRBJ1-1; D might be TRBD1 (5 bases). Germline assignment: CDR1 MNHNY and CDR2 SVGAGI (reference sequence). V dropped 5 bases and J dropped 10 bases, with 23 bases sitting between them. CDR3 length equals 15 residues. The CDR3 bases are TGTGCCAGCAGTGGGGTTTCGACAGAGCTCGTGGCAGCTTTCTTT. Amino acids: CASSGVSTELVAAFF.

This clone was seen a few times. The genes are TRBV9 and TRBJ1-5; weak D call: TRBD1 (5 bases). The germline V and J ends were trimmed by 4 bases and 6 bases, with 14 bases remaining between them. The germline V gene encodes CDR1 SGDLS and CDR2 YYNGEE. The length of the CDR3 is 14 residues. CDR3 nucleotide sequence: TGTGCCAGCAGCCCTTGGGGCTATGGTCAGCCCCAGCATTTT. The encoded protein is CASSPWGYGQPQHF.

This clone was seen only a few times. The chain has TRBV18 and TRBJ2-7, with D possibly being TRBD1 or TRBD2 (5 bases each). This CDR3 is built from 15 residues. Germline-derived CDR1 and CDR2 are KGHSH and LQKENI. V lost 3 bases and J 10 bases, leaving 22 bases between the germline ends. Written as DNA, the CDR3 is TGTGCCAGCTCACCGTCCGATGGGGCCCTCGGGGAACAGTACGTC. It translates to CASSPSDGALGEQYV.

CDR3 DNA sequence: TGTGCCTGGAGTGAACCGGGACTAGCGGGGGGGGGAAATACGCAGTATTTT. It is translated as CAWSEPGLAGGGNTQYF. The gene calls are TRBV30 and TRBJ2-3; 16 nucleotides agree with TRBD2. V shed 1 base, J shed 7 bases, and the junction held 8 bases outside the gene matches. Germline V lookup: CDR1 GTSNPN, CDR2 SVGIG (reference sequence). CDR3 length: 17 residues. The full variable domain, its missing parts supplied by reference TRBV30 and TRBJ2-3, is SQTIHQWPATLVQPVGSPLSLECTVEGTSNPNLYWYRQAAGRGLQLLFYSVGIGQISSEVPQNLSASRPQDRQFILSSKKLLLSDSGFYLCAWSEPGLAGGGNTQYFGPGTRLTVL.

This rearrangement joins TRBV12-3 or TRBV12-4 to TRBJ2-5; a weak D match, TRBD2 (5 bases). The CDR3 loop spans 13 amino acids. Trimming removed 3 bases from V and 3 bases from J, with 8 bases in between. DNA for the CDR3: TGTGCCAGCAGTTTCCGGCGGGAAGAGACCCAGTACTTC. It encodes CASSFRREETQYF.

This chain connects TRBV2 to TRBJ2-6; no firm D call. V shed 1 base and J shed 0 bases, with 7 bases lying between them. The CDR3 runs to 16 residues. Germline CDR1 is SNHLY and CDR2 is FYNNEI. CDR3 protein: CASSEGVSSGANVLTF. The CDR3 coding sequence is TGTGCCAGCAGTGAAGGGGTGAGCTCTGGGGCCAACGTCCTGACTTTC. The full variable domain, with the rest looked up from reference TRBV2 and TRBJ2-6, is EPEVTQTPSHQVTQMGQEVILRCVPISNHLYFYWYRQILGQKVEFLVSFYNNEISEKSEIFDDQFSVERPDGSNFTLKIRSTKLEDSAMYFCASSEGVSSGANVLTFGAGSRLTVL.

The chain's CDR3 is CASSPRRTGLIETQYF. CDR3 coding DNA: TGTGCCAGCAGCCCCCGCCGGACGGGGCTGATAGAGACCCAGTACTTC. V and J are TRBV9 and TRBJ2-5; D might be TRBD1 or TRBD2, each matching 5 bases. Germline values: CDR1 SGDLS, CDR2 YYNGEE. V was trimmed by 4 bases and J by 4 bases, leaving 20 bases between them. The CDR3 has 16 residues.

V is TRBV10-1 and J is TRBJ2-3; 10 nucleotides match TRBD1. Unmatched junction bases numbered 12, after V lost 4 bases and J lost 2 bases. This CDR3 is built from 18 residues. CDR1 and CDR2 from the germline V gene are WNHNN and SYGVQD (reference sequence). The CDR3 region is CASSGSIRDRGNTDTQYF. DNA of the CDR3: TGCGCCAGCAGTGGGTCCATCCGGGACAGGGGAAACACAGATACGCAGTATTTT.

J is TRBJ2-1 and V is TRBV7-2, with 9 bases matching TRBD2. Germline CDR1 reads SGHTA; CDR2 reads FQGNSA. The junction had 11 bases not matched to a gene; V was cut back by 1 base and J by 10 bases. The CDR3 sequence is 16 residues long. The CDR3 loop is CASSLVRRGGNREQFF. For the CDR3, the DNA is TGTGCCAGCAGCTTAGTTAGGCGGGGGGGAAATAGGGAGCAGTTCTTC.

V gene TRBV18 combines with J gene TRBJ2-5; TRBD1 agrees at 7 bases. The V segment lost 3 bases and the J segment 4 bases; nucleotides outside the gene matches: 8. Germline CDR1 KGHSH, CDR2 LQKENI. The CDR3 is made up of 15 amino acids. CDR3 amino acids: CASSPPPTGVETQYF. The CDR3 nucleotides read TGTGCCAGCTCACCTCCGCCAACAGGGGTAGAGACCCAGTACTTC.

The V gene is TRBV29-1, the J gene TRBJ1-1; TRBD1 aligns across 10 bases. This CDR3 comprises 13 residues. Germline V lookup: CDR1 SQVTM, CDR2 ANQGSEA. After removal of 5 bases from V and 4 bases from J, the junction contained 4 bases not matched to a gene. Written as DNA, the CDR3 is TGCAGCGTTCGGACAGGGGGAACCACTGAAGCTTTCTTT. This gives the protein CSVRTGGTTEAFF.

This chain links TRBV7-3 with TRBJ2-3, with TRBD2 as a possible D gene (6 bases). V lost 3 bases and J lost 3, with 13 bases in between. The CDR3 consists of 15 residues. Germline V gene lookup returns CDR1 SGHTA and CDR2 FQGTGA. The CDR3 sequence is CASSFSGDVTDTQYF. In DNA form, the CDR3 reads TGTGCCAGCAGCTTTTCGGGGGACGTGACAGATACGCAGTATTTT. Full variable domain (missing parts from reference TRBV7-3 and TRBJ2-3): GAGVSQTPSNKVTEKGKYVELRCDPISGHTALYWYRQSLGQGPEFLIYFQGTGAADDSGLPNDRFFAVRPEGSVSTLKIQRTERGDSAVYLCASSFSGDVTDTQYFGPGTRLTVL.

This clone was detected a few times. The chain recombines TRBV7-3 with TRBJ2-2; D is ambiguous. The CDR3 loop spans 14 amino acids. V gave up 3 bases and J gave up 5 bases, with 10 bases separating them. Germline loops: CDR1 SGHTA, CDR2 FQGTGA. CDR3 loop: CASSLNVGTGELFF. In DNA, the CDR3 is TGTGCCAGCAGCTTGAACGTAGGGACCGGGGAGCTGTTTTTT.

V and J are TRBV14 and TRBJ2-2; tentatively, D is TRBD1 or TRBD2 (5 bases each). Germline CDR1 reads SGHDN; CDR2 reads FVKESK. The CDR3 totals 15 residues. V was clipped by 1 base and J by 2 bases, with 8 bases between them. The CDR3: CASSQAGTNTGELFF. The CDR3 nucleotides are TGTGCCAGCAGCCAAGCCGGGACCAACACCGGGGAGCTGTTTTTT.

The rearrangement links TRBV7-9 to TRBJ2-7, with D possibly being TRBD2 (5 bases). This CDR3 contains 14 residues. The V and J ends lost 3 bases and 6 bases respectively, with 15 bases between them. Germline CDR1 SEHNR, CDR2 FQNEAQ (reference sequence). CDR3 nucleotide sequence: TGTGCCAGCAGCTTCGGCACTAGTGGGTCCGAGCAGTACGTC. This gives the protein CASSFGTSGSEQYV.

The CDR3 DNA reads TGTGCCAGCTCACCAAACAGGGGCGGAGAGACCCAGTACTTC. This sequence encodes CASSPNRGGETQYF. The rearrangement links TRBV18 to TRBJ2-5; 7 bases fit TRBD1. This CDR3 is 14 amino acids long. CDR1 and CDR2 from the germline V gene are KGHSH and LQKENI. V shed 2 bases, J shed 4 bases, and the junction held 4 bases outside the gene matches.

J is TRBJ1-2 and V is TRBV3-1 (or the pseudogene TRBV3-2); 7 bases map to TRBD1. This CDR3 has 15 amino acids. The V segment lost 2 bases and the J segment 4 bases; nucleotides outside the gene matches: 7. The germline CDR1 and CDR2 sequences are LGHDT and YNNKEL (reference sequence). CDR3 sequence reads: CASSQSGGDSYGYTF. The DNA of the CDR3 is TGTGCCAGCAGCCAATCAGGGGGGGACAGCTATGGCTACACCTTC.

The CDR3 protein is CASSLAVGEYGYTF. The CDR3 region has the DNA TGTGCCAGCAGCTTAGCTGTCGGCGAGTATGGCTACACCTTC. V usage is TRBV7-2 and J usage is TRBJ1-2; D is ambiguous. The CDR3 has 14 amino acids. The V end lost 0 bases, the J end lost 5 bases, and 10 bases lay between the germline ends. Germline-derived CDR1 and CDR2 are SGHTA and FQGNSA.

The chain links TRBV27 to TRBJ1-5; a weak D match, TRBD1 (6 bases). V shed 10 bases and J shed 0 bases, with 22 bases lying between them. The CDR3 covers 17 residues. Per germline, CDR1 MNHEY and CDR2 SMNVEV (reference sequence). The DNA for the CDR3 is TGTGCCACCTCCAAACAGGGCTACTCCTCTAGCAATCAGCCCCAGCATTTT. It codes for CATSKQGYSSSNQPQHF.

The rearrangement links TRBV24-1 to TRBJ2-5; D not resolved. This CDR3 has 14 residues. The V end was cut by 5 bases, the J end by 5 bases, with 14 bases between. The germline gives CDR1 KGHDR, CDR2 SFDVKD. CDR3 nucleotide sequence: TGTGCCACCAGTGGGGCGGTGGCCTGGGAGACCCAGTACTTC. Translated, it gives CATSGAVAWETQYF.